This T cell receptor (beta chain) was observed in a study of beta chain features in type 1 diabetes. Study-level results: In the patient group, naive, central memory and Treg TCRB repertoires seemed more alike than in the healthy donor group.

This clone appeared once. The antigen remains undetermined. This CDR3 has 12 residues. CDR1 is SEHNR and CDR2 is FQNEAQ in the germline V gene (reference sequence). V lost 5 bases and J 6 bases, leaving 10 bases between the germline ends. Every bit of the isolated RNA underwent reverse transcription, so sequencing read expressed TCRB transcripts. TCRdb's copy holds only in-frame clones and misses some; the assay was immunoSEQ multiplex PCR. The sample comprises around 240,000 clones, 68% of which are singletons, and about 0.05% rests with the top ten. Sequences were obtained from naive CD4+ T cells from blood. The receptor was isolated from a man younger than 45 in good health. The chain joins TRBV7-9 to TRBJ1-2; unclear D gene. Written as DNA, the CDR3 is TGTGCCAGCAGCCGGCCCGGCCATGGCTACACCTTC. Translation: CASSRPGHGYTF.